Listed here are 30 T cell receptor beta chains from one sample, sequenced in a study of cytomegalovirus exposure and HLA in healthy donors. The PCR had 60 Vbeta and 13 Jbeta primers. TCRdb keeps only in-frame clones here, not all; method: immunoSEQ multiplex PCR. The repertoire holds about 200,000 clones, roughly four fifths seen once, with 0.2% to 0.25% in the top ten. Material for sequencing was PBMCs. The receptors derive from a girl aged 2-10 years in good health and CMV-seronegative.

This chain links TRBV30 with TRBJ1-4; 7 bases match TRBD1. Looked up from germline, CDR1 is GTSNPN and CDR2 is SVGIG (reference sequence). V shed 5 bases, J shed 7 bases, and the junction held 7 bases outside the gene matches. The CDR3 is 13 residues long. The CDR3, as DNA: TGTGCCTGGTCTGACAGGGCGGGTGAAAAACTGTTTTTT. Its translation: CAWSDRAGEKLFF.

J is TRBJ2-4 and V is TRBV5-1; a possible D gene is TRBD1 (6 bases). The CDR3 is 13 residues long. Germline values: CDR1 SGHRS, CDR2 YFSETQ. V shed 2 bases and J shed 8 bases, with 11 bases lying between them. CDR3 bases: TGCGCCAGCAGCTTAGGCGGACAGTACATTCAGTACTTC. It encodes CASSLGGQYIQYF.

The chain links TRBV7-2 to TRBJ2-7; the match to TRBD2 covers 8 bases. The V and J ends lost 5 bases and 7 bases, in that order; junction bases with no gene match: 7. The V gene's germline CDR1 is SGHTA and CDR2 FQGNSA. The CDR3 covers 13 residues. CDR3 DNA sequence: TGTGCCAGCAGCCCGGGGGGGCTTCTAGAGCAGTACTTC. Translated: CASSPGGLLEQYF. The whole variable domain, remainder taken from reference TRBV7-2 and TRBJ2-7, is GAGVSQSPSNKVTEKGKDVELRCDPISGHTALYWYRQSLGQGLEFLIYFQGNSAPDKSGLPSDRFSAERTGGSVSTLTIQRTQQEDSAVYLCASSPGGLLEQYFGPGTRLTVT.

CDR3: CATSPRGGSGRHLPYEQYF. CDR3 sequence (DNA): TGTGCCACCAGCCCCCGGGGGGGTAGCGGGAGGCACCTTCCCTACGAGCAGTACTTC. The genes are TRBV15 and TRBJ2-7; TRBD2 matches at 10 bases. The germline V gene encodes CDR1 LNHNV and CDR2 YYDKDF (reference sequence). The CDR3 has 19 amino acids. The V segment lost 5 bases and the J segment 2 bases; nucleotides outside the gene matches: 18.

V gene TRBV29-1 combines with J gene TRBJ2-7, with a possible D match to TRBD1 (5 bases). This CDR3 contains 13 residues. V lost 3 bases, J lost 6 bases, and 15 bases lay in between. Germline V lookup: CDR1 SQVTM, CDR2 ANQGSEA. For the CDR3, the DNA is TGCAGCGTTGAGAGTCAGGGAAGGGCCGAGCAGTACTTC. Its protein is CSVESQGRAEQYF.

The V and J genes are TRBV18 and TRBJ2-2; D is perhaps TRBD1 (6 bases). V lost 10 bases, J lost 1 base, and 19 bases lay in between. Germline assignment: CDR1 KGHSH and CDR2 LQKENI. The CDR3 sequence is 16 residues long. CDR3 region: CATTSRDTGNTGELFF. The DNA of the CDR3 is TGTGCCACCACCTCGAGGGACACCGGGAACACCGGGGAGCTGTTTTTT.

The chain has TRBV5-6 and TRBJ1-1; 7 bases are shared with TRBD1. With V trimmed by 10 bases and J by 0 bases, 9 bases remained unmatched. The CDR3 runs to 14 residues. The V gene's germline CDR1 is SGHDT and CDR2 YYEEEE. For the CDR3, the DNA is TGTGCCGGCCAGACAGGGCTCATGAACACTGAAGCTTTCTTT. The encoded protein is CAGQTGLMNTEAFF.

The CDR3 bases are TGTGCCAGCAGCCGCCCCCCGACAGGGACTTATGGCTACACCTTC. Its translation: CASSRPPTGTYGYTF. This chain joins TRBV5-4 and TRBJ1-2, with 7 bases matching TRBD1. CDR3 length: 15 amino acids. V gave up 4 bases and J gave up 5 bases; unmatched junction bases: 11. Germline V gives CDR1 SGHNT, CDR2 YYREEE (reference sequence).

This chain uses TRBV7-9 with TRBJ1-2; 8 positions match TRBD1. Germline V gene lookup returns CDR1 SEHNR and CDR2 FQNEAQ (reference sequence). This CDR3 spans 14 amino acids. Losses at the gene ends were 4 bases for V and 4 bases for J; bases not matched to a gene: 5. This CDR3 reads CASSSRTGTYGYTF. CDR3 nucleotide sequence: TGTGCCAGCAGCTCCCGGACAGGGACCTATGGCTACACCTTC.

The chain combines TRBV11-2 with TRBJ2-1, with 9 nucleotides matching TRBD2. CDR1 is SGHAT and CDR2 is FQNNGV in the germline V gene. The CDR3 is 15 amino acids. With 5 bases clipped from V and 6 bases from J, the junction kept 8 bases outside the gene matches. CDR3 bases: TGTGCCAGCAGCCCCCGCCCGGGACTAGCCAATGAGCAGTTCTTC. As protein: CASSPRPGLANEQFF.

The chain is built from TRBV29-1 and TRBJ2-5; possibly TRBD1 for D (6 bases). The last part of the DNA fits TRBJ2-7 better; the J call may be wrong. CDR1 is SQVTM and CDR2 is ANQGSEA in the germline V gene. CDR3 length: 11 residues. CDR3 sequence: CSVAGDYEQYF. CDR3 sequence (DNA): TGCAGCGTAGCAGGGGACTACGAGCAGTACTTC.

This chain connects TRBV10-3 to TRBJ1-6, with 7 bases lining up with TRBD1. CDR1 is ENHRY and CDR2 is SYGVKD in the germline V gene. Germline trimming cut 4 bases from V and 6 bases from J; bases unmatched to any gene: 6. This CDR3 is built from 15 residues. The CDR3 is CAISGGQRANSPLHF. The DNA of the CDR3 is TGTGCCATCAGTGGGGGACAGCGGGCTAATTCACCCCTCCACTTT.

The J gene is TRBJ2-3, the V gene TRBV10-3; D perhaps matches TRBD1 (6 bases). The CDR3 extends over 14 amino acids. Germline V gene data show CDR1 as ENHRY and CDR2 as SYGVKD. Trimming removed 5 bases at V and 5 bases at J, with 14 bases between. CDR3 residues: CAISSRQAGDTQYF. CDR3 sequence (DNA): TGTGCCATCAGTTCGAGACAGGCGGGAGATACGCAGTATTTT.

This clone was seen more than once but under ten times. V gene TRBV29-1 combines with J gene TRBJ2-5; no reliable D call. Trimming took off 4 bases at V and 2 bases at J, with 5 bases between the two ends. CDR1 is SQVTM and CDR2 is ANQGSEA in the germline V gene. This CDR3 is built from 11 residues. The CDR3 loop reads CSVAPQETQYF. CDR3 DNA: TGCAGCGTTGCTCCGCAAGAGACCCAGTACTTC.

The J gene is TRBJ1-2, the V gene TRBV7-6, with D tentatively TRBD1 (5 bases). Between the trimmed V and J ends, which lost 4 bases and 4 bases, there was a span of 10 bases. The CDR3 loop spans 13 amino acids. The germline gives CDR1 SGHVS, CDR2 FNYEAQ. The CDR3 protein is CASSSSGSYGYTF. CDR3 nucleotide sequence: TGTGCCAGCAGCTCATCAGGGTCCTATGGCTACACCTTC. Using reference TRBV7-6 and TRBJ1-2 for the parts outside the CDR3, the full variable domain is GAGVSQSPRYKVTKRGQDVALRCDPISGHVSLYWYRQALGQGPEFLTYFNYEAQQDKSGLPNDRFSAERPEGSISTLTIQRTEQRDSAMYRCASSSSGSYGYTFGSGTRLTVV.

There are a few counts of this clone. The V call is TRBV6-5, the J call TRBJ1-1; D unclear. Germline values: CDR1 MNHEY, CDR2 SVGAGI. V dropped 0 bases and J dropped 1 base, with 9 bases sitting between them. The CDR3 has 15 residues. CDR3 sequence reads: CASSYSSTANTEAFF. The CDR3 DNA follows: TGTGCCAGCAGTTACTCGAGTACAGCGAACACTGAAGCTTTCTTT.

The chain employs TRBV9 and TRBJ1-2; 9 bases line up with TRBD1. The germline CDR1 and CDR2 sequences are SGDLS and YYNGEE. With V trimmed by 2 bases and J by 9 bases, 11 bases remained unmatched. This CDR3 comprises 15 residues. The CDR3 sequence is CASSVTDRGMDSYTF. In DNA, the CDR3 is TGTGCCAGCAGCGTTACGGACAGGGGAATGGATAGCTACACCTTC.

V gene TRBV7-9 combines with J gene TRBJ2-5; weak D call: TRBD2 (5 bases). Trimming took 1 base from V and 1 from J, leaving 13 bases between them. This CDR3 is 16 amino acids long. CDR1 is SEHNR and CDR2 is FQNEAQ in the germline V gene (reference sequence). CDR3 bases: TGTGCCAGCAGCTTAGGGTGGGCCAGCGGCCAAGAGACCCAGTACTTC. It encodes CASSLGWASGQETQYF. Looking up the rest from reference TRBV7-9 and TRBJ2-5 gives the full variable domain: DTGVSQNPRHKITKRGQNVTFRCDPISEHNRLYWYRQTLGQGPEFLTYFQNEAQLEKSRLLSDRFSAERPKGSFSTLEIQRTEQGDSAMYLCASSLGWASGQETQYFGPGTRLLVL.

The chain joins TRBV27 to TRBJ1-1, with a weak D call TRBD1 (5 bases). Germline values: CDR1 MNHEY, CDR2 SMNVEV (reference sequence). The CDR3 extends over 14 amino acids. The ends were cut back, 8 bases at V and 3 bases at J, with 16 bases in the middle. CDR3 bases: TGTGCCAGCGTAGGGGCAGGGTGGGACACTGAAGCTTTCTTT. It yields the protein CASVGAGWDTEAFF.

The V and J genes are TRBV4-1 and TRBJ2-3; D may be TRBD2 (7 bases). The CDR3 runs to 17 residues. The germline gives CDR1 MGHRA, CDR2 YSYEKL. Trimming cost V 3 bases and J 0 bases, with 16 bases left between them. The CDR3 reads CASSQGAGGTSTDTQYF. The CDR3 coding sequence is TGCGCCAGCAGCCAGGGGGCCGGGGGGACTAGCACAGATACGCAGTATTTT.

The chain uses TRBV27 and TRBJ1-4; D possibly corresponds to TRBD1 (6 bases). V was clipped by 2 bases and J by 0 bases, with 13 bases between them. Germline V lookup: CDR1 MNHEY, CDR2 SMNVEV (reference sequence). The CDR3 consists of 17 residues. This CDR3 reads CASSLKVAGATNEKLFF. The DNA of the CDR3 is TGTGCCAGCAGTTTAAAGGTGGCAGGGGCAACTAATGAAAAACTGTTTTTT.

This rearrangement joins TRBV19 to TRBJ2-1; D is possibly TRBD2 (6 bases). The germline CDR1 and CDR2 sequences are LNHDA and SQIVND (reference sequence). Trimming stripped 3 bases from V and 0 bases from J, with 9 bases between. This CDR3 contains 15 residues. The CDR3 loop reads CASSIGGISYNEQFF. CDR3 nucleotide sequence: TGTGCCAGTAGTATTGGGGGGATCTCCTACAATGAGCAGTTCTTC.

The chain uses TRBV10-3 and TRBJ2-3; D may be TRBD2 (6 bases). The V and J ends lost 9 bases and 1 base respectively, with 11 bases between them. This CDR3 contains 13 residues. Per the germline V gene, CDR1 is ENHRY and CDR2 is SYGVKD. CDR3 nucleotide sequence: TGTGCCATTCGGACTACCGGCACAGATACGCAGTATTTT. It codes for CAIRTTGTDTQYF.

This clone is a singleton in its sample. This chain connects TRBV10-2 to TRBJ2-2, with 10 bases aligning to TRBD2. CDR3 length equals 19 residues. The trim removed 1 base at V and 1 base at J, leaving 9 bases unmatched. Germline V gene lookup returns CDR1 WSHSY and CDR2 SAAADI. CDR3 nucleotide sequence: TGCGCCAGCAGTGAGTTGGCTAGCGGGAGACCGAAGAACACCGGGGAGCTGTTTTTT. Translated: CASSELASGRPKNTGELFF.

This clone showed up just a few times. DNA of the CDR3: TGCAGCGCGCGGGACTCAGACTACGAGCAGTACTTC. Translation gives CSARDSDYEQYF. The genes are TRBV29-1 and TRBJ2-7, with D perhaps TRBD2 (6 bases). CDR3 size: 12 residues. The V end was cut by 7 bases, the J end by 3 bases, with 13 bases between. Germline V gives CDR1 SQVTM, CDR2 ANQGSEA.

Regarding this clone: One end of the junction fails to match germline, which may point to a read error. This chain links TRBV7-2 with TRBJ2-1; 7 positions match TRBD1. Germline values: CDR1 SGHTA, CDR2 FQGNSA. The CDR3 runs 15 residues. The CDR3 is CASSLLGQMFRFEVF. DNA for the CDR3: TGTGCCAGCAGCTTATTGGGACAGATGTTTAGGTTTGAGGTCTTC.

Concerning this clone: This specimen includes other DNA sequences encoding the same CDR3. CDR3 region: CASSPGQGTGELFF. Written as DNA, the CDR3 is TGCGCCAGCAGCCCGGGACAGGGAACCGGGGAGCTGTTTTTT. V and J are TRBV5-1 and TRBJ2-2, with 9 bases aligning to TRBD1. Trimming cost V 4 bases and J 5 bases; bases outside gene matches: 3. Per the germline V gene, CDR1 is SGHRS and CDR2 is YFSETQ. The CDR3 is made up of 14 amino acids.

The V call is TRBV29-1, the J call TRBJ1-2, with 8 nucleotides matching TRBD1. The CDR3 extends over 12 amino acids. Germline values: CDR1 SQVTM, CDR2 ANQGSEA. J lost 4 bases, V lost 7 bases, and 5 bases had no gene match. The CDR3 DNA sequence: TGCAGCGGGGGAGGGACAGGCTATGGCTACACCTTC. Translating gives CSGGGTGYGYTF. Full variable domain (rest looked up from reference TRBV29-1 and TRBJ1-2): SAVISQKPSRDICQRGTSLTIQCQVDSQVTMMFWYRQQPGQSLTLIATANQGSEATYESGFVIDKFPISRPNLTFSTLTVSNMSPEDSSIYLCSGGGTGYGYTFGSGTRLTVV.

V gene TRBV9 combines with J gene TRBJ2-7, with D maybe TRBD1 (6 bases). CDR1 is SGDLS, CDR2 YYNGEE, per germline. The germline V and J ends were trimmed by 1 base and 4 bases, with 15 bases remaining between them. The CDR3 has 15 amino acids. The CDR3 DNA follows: TGTGCCAGCAGCGTAAAGTTCAGGGGAAGTTACGAGCAGTACTTC. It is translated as CASSVKFRGSYEQYF.

The CDR3 DNA reads TGCGCCAGCAGCTTGAATGTCAGACTAGCGGGAGTATCAGGGGAGCTGTTTTTT. This translates into CASSLNVRLAGVSGELFF. This chain connects TRBV5-1 to TRBJ2-2; TRBD2 matches at 12 bases. V was pared by 1 base and J by 8 bases, with 12 bases of the junction left unmatched. Germline V gene data show CDR1 as SGHRS and CDR2 as YFSETQ. The CDR3 spans 18 residues.